This TCR beta chain originates from a study of sequential checkpoint blockade in melanoma. Across the study: Maintenance nivolumab came after either treatment sequence.

This CDR3 contains 11 residues. Germline assignment: CDR1 SNHLY and CDR2 FYNNEI. Some clones are missing from TCRdb's copy, which holds only in-frame ones; the method was immunoSEQ multiplex PCR. The sample lists roughly 6,300 clones; around 53% were seen once. Treatment indicated: randomized to nivolumab then ipilimumab (arm A) or the reverse (arm B). The chain has TRBV2 and TRBJ2-5; maybe TRBD2 (6 bases). The closer fit of TRBJ2-7 to the DNA end suggests the J call may be wrong. The sequencing used CD8+ T cells sorted from blood (inferred from file names), collected from a patient given nivolumab and ipilimumab in sequence. The clonotype comes from a human donor with melanoma. The CDR3, as DNA: TGTGCCAGCAGCCGGGAGTACGAGCAGTACTTC. This translates into CASSREYEQYF.